This is a list of T cell receptor beta chains from one sample in a study of blood T cell repertoires in COVID-19. Here immunoSEQ multiplex PCR was the method, and the copy in TCRdb shows in-frame clones only, minus some. The data contain hundreds of thousands of clones, around 88% of them singletons. The sequenced sample was peripheral blood. The receptors stem from a man at least 80 years old with acute or convalescent COVID-19. Each CDR3 is given with its conserved first and last residue. D genes are given only for firm matches. Clone size, where shown, is once, few, many, or a class for clones that have expanded.

j_call d_call clone_size v_call cdr3_aa cdr3_nt
TRBJ2-1 TRBD1 once TRBV14 CASSQAGDRVGNEQFF TGTGCCAGCAGCCAAGCCGGGGACAGGGTCGGCAATGAGCAGTTCTTC
TRBJ1-2 TRBD1 - TRBV7-2 CASSLRGQGFNGYTF TGTGCCAGCAGCCTCCGGGGACAGGGGTTTAATGGCTACACCTTC
TRBJ1-1 - - TRBV28 CASSLRAGAEAFF TGTGCCAGCAGTTTACGCGCCGGGGCTGAAGCTTTCTTT
TRBJ2-7 TRBD1 - TRBV6-5 CASRSSGTAGYEQYF TGTGCCAGCAGATCATCCGGGACAGCAGGTTACGAGCAGTACTTC
TRBJ2-1 TRBD2 - TRBV6-6 CASSRITLAGSYNEQFF TGTGCCAGCAGTCGCATCACCCTAGCGGGCTCCTACAATGAGCAGTTCTTC
TRBJ1-4 - few TRBV5-6 CASSLMGPKGKLFF TGTGCCAGCAGCTTGATGGGCCCCAAGGGGAAACTGTTTTTT
TRBJ2-3 - - TRBV5-6 CASSLGQVTFTDTQYF TGTGCCAGCAGCTTGGGGCAGGTGACCTTCACAGATACGCAGTATTTT
TRBJ1-4 - - TRBV4-1 CASSRLALQGGNEKLFF TGCGCCAGCAGCCGCTTGGCCCTACAGGGTGGGAATGAAAAACTGTTTTTT
TRBJ2-1 TRBD1 - TRBV28 CASSAFLTGVYNEQFF TGTGCCAGCAGTGCCTTCCTGACAGGGGTCTACAATGAGCAGTTCTTC
TRBJ1-4 - - TRBV29-1 CSAMHGNEKLFF TGCAGCGCAATGCACGGTAATGAAAAACTGTTTTTT
TRBJ2-2 - - TRBV28 CASRRGERIGELFF TGTGCCAGCCGCCGGGGAGAACGCATCGGGGAGCTGTTTTTT
TRBJ2-6 - - TRBV3-1/TRBV3-2 CASSQGAAGANVLTF TGTGCCAGCAGCCAAGGGGCAGCTGGGGCCAACGTCCTGACTTTC
TRBJ1-4 - - TRBV5-1 CASSTLTGSNEKLFF TGCGCCAGCAGCACCTTGACAGGTTCTAATGAAAAACTGTTTTTT
TRBJ1-2 TRBD1 - TRBV28 CASSSASGGRSNYGYTF TGTGCCAGCAGTTCCGCTTCAGGGGGCCGATCTAACTATGGCTACACCTTC
TRBJ1-1 - - TRBV12-3/TRBV12-4 CASSSLQGSEAFF TGTGCCAGCAGTTCTCTCCAGGGTTCTGAAGCTTTCTTT
TRBJ2-2 TRBD2 - TRBV2 CASSEFGSGVTGELFF TGTGCCAGCAGTGAATTTGGTAGCGGGGTCACCGGGGAGCTGTTTTTT
TRBJ2-7 - - TRBV21-1 CASSSQPLGAGAYEQYF TGTGCCAGCAGCTCCCAGCCCCTTGGGGCAGGAGCATACGAGCAGTACTTC
TRBJ1-1 - - TRBV6-5 CASTLHGRGTEAFF TGTGCCAGCACCTTACATGGCAGGGGCACTGAAGCTTTCTTT
TRBJ2-2 - - TRBV24-1 CATSSSLGAGSSGELFF TGTGCCACCAGTTCGTCCTTGGGGGCCGGGTCGAGCGGGGAGCTGTTTTTT
TRBJ2-7 - - TRBV5-1 CASSLGQVDHEQYF TGCGCCAGCAGCTTGGGACAGGTGGACCACGAGCAGTACTTC
TRBJ2-7 - - TRBV27 CASSPTASSSYEQYF TGTGCCAGCAGTCCCACTGCTAGCAGCTCCTACGAGCAGTACTTC
TRBJ2-2 - - TRBV27 CASSKETGWGLTGELFF TGTGCCAGCAGCAAGGAAACAGGGTGGGGTCTAACTGGGGAGCTGTTTTTT
TRBJ2-5 TRBD2 - TRBV20-1 CSASRVAGGLKSQYF TGCAGTGCAAGTCGGGTAGCGGGAGGCCTGAAGAGTCAGTACTTC
TRBJ1-1 - - TRBV3-1/TRBV3-2 CASSQEARSTEAFF TGTGCCAGCAGCCAAGAAGCCAGGTCCACTGAAGCTTTCTTT
TRBJ2-7 TRBD2 - TRBV9 CASSVRGEGYEQYF TGTGCCAGCAGCGTACGGGGGGAAGGCTACGAGCAGTACTTC
TRBJ2-7 TRBD2 - TRBV29-1 CSVEVREGPYEQYF TGCAGCGTTGAAGTCCGGGAGGGCCCCTACGAGCAGTACTTC
TRBJ1-1 - - TRBV18 CASSPPGLRNTEAFF TGTGCCAGCTCACCACCGGGACTCAGGAACACTGAAGCTTTCTTT
TRBJ2-5 - few TRBV2 CASSEGPQAGAETQYF TGTGCCAGCAGTGAAGGCCCCCAAGCGGGTGCAGAGACCCAGTACTTC
TRBJ1-2 - - TRBV28 CASSFGGYGYTF TGTGCCAGCAGTTTCGGCGGCTATGGCTACACCTTC
TRBJ2-7 - - TRBV11-2 CASSLTTYEQYF TGTGCCAGCAGCCTGACAACTTACGAGCAGTACTTC
TRBJ1-4 - - TRBV7-6 CASSLDGAANEKLFF TGTGCCAGCAGCCTAGATGGAGCGGCTAATGAAAAACTGTTTTTT
TRBJ1-1 - - TRBV10-2 CASRAGGPNTEAFF TGCGCCAGCAGAGCCGGGGGGCCCAACACTGAAGCTTTCTTT
TRBJ2-2 - - TRBV24-1 CATSDSGGGELFF TGTGCCACCAGTGATTCAGGAGGAGGGGAGCTGTTTTTT
TRBJ1-2 - - TRBV5-8 CASSLHDRAQGYTF TGTGCCAGCAGCTTGCATGACAGAGCCCAAGGCTACACCTTC
TRBJ2-3 - once TRBV10-3 CAIGLENLVTDTQYF TGTGCCATCGGACTCGAAAACCTGGTCACAGATACGCAGTATTTT
TRBJ1-4 TRBD1 - TRBV28 CASSPPGQGFANEKLFF TGTGCCAGCAGTCCACCGGGACAGGGGTTTGCTAATGAAAAACTGTTTTTT
TRBJ1-6 - - TRBV2 CASSEERGSNSPLHF TGTGCCAGCAGCGAGGAACGAGGGTCTAATTCACCCCTCCACTTT
TRBJ2-1 - - TRBV5-1 CASSPGGGAGQFF TGCGCCAGCAGCCCGGGGGGCGGAGCAGGGCAGTTCTTC
TRBJ1-2 TRBD1 - TRBV5-8 CASSLVLGTAQSHGYTF TGTGCCAGCAGCTTGGTGTTAGGGACAGCACAGAGCCATGGCTACACCTTC
TRBJ1-2 - - TRBV2 CASSEQGFASYGYTF TGTGCCAGCAGTGAGCAGGGCTTTGCCTCCTATGGCTACACCTTC
TRBJ1-3 TRBD1 - TRBV18 CASSPLRGQNSGNTIYF TGTGCCAGCTCACCACTCCGGGGACAGAACTCTGGAAACACCATATATTTT
TRBJ1-6 TRBD1 - TRBV7-9 CASSLGQGGHNSPLHF TGTGCCAGCAGCTTGGGACAGGGGGGTCATAATTCACCCCTCCACTTT
TRBJ2-7 - - TRBV28 CASSQVVGGHYEQYF TGTGCCAGCAGCCAGGTCGTCGGGGGGCACTACGAGCAGTACTTC
TRBJ1-3 - - TRBV9 CASSVGQTPSGNTIYF TGTGCCAGCAGCGTAGGACAGACACCCTCTGGAAACACCATATATTTT
TRBJ2-7 TRBD1 - TRBV6-5 CASKRGTDSYEQYF TGTGCCAGCAAAAGGGGGACAGACTCCTACGAGCAGTACTTC
TRBJ2-1 TRBD1 - TRBV5-1 CASSYTGGTYNEQFF TGCGCCAGCAGCTATACAGGGGGAACCTACAATGAGCAGTTCTTC
TRBJ2-3 - - TRBV4-1 CASSQGLGAGASTDTQYF TGCGCCAGCAGCCAAGGATTGGGCGCGGGGGCTAGCACAGATACGCAGTATTTT
TRBJ1-5 - - TRBV19 CASTTRQVANQPQHF TGTGCCAGTACTACAAGACAGGTAGCTAATCAGCCCCAGCATTTT
TRBJ1-1 TRBD1 - TRBV7-8 CASSFTGGAETEAFF TGTGCCAGCAGCTTCACAGGGGGCGCAGAAACTGAAGCTTTCTTT
TRBJ2-1 - few TRBV5-1 CASSYIQGNEQFF TGCGCCAGCAGCTACATACAGGGCAATGAGCAGTTCTTC
TRBJ2-7 - - TRBV3-1/TRBV3-2 CASSQGREQYF TGTGCCAGCAGCCAAGGCAGAGAGCAGTACTTC
TRBJ2-7 - - TRBV6-5 CASRRDGPFGEQYF TGTGCCAGCAGGCGGGACGGACCTTTCGGCGAGCAGTACTTC